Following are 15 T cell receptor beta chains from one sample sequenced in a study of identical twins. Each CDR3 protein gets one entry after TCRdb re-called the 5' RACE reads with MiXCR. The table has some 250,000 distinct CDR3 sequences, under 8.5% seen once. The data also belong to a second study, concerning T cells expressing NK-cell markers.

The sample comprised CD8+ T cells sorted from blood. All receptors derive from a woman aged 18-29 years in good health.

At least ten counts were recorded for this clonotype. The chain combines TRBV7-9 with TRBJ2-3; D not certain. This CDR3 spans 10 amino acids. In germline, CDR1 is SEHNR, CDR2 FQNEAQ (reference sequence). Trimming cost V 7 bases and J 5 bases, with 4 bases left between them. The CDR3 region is CASMVDTQYF. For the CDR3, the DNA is TGTGCCAGCATGGTAGATACGCAGTATTTT.

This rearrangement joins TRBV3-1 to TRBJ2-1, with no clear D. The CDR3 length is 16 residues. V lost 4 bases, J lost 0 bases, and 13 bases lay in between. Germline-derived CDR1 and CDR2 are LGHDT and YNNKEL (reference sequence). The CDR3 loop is CASSPLRPSSYNEQFF. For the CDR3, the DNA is TGTGCCAGCAGCCCCCTCCGGCCCAGCTCCTACAATGAGCAGTTCTTC.

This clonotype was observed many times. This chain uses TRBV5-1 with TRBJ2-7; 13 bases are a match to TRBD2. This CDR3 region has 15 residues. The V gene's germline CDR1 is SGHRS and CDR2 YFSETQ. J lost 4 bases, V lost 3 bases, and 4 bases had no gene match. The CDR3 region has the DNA TGCGCCAGCAGCTGGACTAGCGGGAGTACTTACGAGCAGTACTTC. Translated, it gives CASSWTSGSTYEQYF.

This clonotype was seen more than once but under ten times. The CDR3 bases are TGTGCCAGCAGCCCCTCGGCGGGAAACTATGGCTACACCTTC. Translated: CASSPSAGNYGYTF. This chain connects TRBV12-3 or TRBV12-4 to TRBJ1-2; D not resolved. V lost 6 bases and J lost 2, with 13 bases in between. This CDR3 spans 14 amino acids.

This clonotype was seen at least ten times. CDR3 sequence: CASSQGWGTNYEQYF. DNA for the CDR3: TGTGCCAGCAGCCAAGGGTGGGGGACTAATTACGAGCAGTACTTC. The chain is built from TRBV3-1 and TRBJ2-7; 7 positions agree with TRBD2. V lost 1 base to trimming and J lost 4 bases; unmatched junction nucleotides: 7. Germline lookup yields CDR1 LGHDT and CDR2 YNNKEL (reference sequence). The CDR3 runs to 15 residues.

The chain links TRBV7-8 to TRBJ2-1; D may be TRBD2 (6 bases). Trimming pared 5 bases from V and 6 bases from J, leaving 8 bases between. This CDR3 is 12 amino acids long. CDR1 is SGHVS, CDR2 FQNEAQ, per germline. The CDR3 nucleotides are TGTGCCAGCAGCGGGGACTTCAATGAGCAGTTCTTC. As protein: CASSGDFNEQFF.

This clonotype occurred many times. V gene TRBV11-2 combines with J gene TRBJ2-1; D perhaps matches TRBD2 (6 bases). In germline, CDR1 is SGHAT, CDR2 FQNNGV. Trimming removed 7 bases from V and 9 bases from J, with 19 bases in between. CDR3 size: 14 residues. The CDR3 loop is CASTYFGGSGEQFF. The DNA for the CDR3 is TGTGCCAGCACCTACTTCGGGGGATCGGGTGAGCAGTTCTTC.

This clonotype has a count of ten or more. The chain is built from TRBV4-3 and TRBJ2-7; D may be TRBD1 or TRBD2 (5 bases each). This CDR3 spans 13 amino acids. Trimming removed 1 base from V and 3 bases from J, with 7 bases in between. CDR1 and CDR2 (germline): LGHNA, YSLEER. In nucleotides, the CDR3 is TGCGCCAGCAGCCAAGGGGGGTTCTACGAGCAGTACTTC. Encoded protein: CASSQGGFYEQYF.

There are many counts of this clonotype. The CDR3 DNA sequence: TGTGCCAGCAGTGTTCCGGTCGGGCAGAACACCGGGGAGCTGTTTTTT. Translation gives CASSVPVGQNTGELFF. The chain has TRBV6-1 and TRBJ2-2, with no clear D. The ends were cut back, 4 bases at V and 1 base at J, with 13 bases in the middle. The CDR3 length is 16 residues. The V gene's germline CDR1 is MNHNS and CDR2 SASEGT.

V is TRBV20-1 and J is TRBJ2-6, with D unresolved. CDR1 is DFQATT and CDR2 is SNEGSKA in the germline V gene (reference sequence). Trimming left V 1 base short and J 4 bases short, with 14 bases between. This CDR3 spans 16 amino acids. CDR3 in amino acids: CSARGSGVGGANVLTF. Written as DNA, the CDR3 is TGCAGTGCTAGAGGCTCCGGCGTAGGAGGGGCCAACGTCCTGACTTTC.

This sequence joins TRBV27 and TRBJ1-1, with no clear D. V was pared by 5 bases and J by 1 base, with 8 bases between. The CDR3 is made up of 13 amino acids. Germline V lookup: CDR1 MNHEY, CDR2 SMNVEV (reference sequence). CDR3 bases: TGTGCCAGCAGTGGTGGTCCGAACACTGAAGCTTTCTTT. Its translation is CASSGGPNTEAFF.

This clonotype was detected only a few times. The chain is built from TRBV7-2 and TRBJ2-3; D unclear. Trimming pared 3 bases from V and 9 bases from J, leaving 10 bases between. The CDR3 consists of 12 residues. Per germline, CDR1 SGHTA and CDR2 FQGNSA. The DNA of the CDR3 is TGTGCCAGCAGCTTTATGGAGAGAACGCAGTATTTT. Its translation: CASSFMERTQYF.

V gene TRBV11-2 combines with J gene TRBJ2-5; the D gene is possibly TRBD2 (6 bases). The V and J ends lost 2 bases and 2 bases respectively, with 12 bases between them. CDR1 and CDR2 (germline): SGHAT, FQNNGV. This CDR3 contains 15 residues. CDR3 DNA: TGTGCCAGCAGCTTAACGCCTGGAGGGCAAGAGACCCAGTACTTC. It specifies CASSLTPGGQETQYF.

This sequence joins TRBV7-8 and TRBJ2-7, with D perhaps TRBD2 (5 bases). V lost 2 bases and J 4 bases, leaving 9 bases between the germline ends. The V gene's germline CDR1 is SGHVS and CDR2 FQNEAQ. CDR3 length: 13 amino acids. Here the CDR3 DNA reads TGTGCCAGCAGCTTACCAGCGGCATACGAGCAGTACTTC. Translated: CASSLPAAYEQYF.

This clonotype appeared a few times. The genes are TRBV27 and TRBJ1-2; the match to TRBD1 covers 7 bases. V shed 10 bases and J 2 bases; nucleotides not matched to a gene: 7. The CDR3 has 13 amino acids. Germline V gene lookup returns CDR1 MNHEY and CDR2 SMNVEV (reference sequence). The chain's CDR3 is CATRTGANYGYTF. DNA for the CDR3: TGTGCCACCCGGACAGGCGCAAACTATGGCTACACCTTC.